The source of this T cell receptor (beta chain) is a study of blood T cells in healthy people across ages. Alongside a J-beta primer mix, a sample-barcoded 5' primer served in a second PCR lasting 7 to 11 cycles. The template-switch adaptor, which had 12 random nucleotides, put a tag on each cDNA molecule. TCRdb passed the 5' RACE reads through MiXCR, listing each CDR3 protein once. Of 700,000 to 950,000 distinct CDR3 sequences in the sample, 58% were seen once. In the case of this clonotype: Its antigen remains unidentified.

Study observations and caveats: The fall in TCR beta diversity per million T cells was roughly linear with age. A strong correlation was seen between TCR beta diversity and naive T cell percentage. Naive and antigen-experienced cells could not be conclusively compared, given unsorted PBMCs.

This CDR3 spans 15 amino acids. The V and J ends lost 1 base and 8 bases, in that order; junction bases with no gene match: 5. The chain combines TRBV12-3 or TRBV12-4 with TRBJ1-4, with TRBD1 matching over 9 bases. This clonotype was sampled from a man aged 30 to 45 in good health. The sample taken for sequencing was blood. CDR3 coding DNA: TGTGCCAGCAGTTTAGGGGACAGGGTGGAAGAAAAACTGTTTTTT. Translating gives CASSLGDRVEEKLFF.